Listed below are T cell receptor beta chains from one sample, sequenced in a study of beta chain features in type 1 diabetes. The method was immunoSEQ multiplex PCR; TCRdb's version includes in-frame clones alone and lacks a portion of them. Among about 360,000 clones listed, roughly an eighth were seen once. Sample: naive CD4+ T cells from blood. The receptors derive from a man aged 18-30 years in good health. CDR3s include the opening cysteine and the closing phenylalanine or tryptophan. A D gene is named only where the DNA matches it firmly. The listing skips clone size in some rows; elsewhere it reads once, few, many or a size class.

d_call j_call v_call clone_size cdr3_nt cdr3_aa
- TRBJ2-7 TRBV19 - TGTGCCAGTAGTATCGAGACGGGGAACTACGAGCAGTACTTC CASSIETGNYEQYF
- TRBJ2-1 TRBV7-2 - TGTGCCAGCAGCCGAGACTACACTCAATACAATGAGCAGTTCTTC CASSRDYTQYNEQFF
- TRBJ2-4 TRBV7-2 - TGTGCCAGCAGCCCACGACAAGACATTCAGTACTTC CASSPRQDIQYF
TRBD1 TRBJ1-1 TRBV30 few TGTGCCTGGATCGGACAGGGGGAAGCTTTCTTT CAWIGQGEAFF
- TRBJ2-3 TRBV28 few TGTGCCAGCAGTAGCGGAACTAGCACAGATACGCAGTATTTT CASSSGTSTDTQYF
- TRBJ1-5 TRBV19 - TGTGCCAGTAGTACGGCAGGGGGCAATCAGCCCCAGCATTTT CASSTAGGNQPQHF
TRBD1 TRBJ1-1 TRBV29-1 few TGCAGCGTTGTAGCTCAGGGGGTGAACACTGAAGCTTTCTTT CSVVAQGVNTEAFF
TRBD1 TRBJ1-2 TRBV5-4 few TGTGCCAGCAGCCCTGGACAGGGCTTTAACTATGGCTACACCTTC CASSPGQGFNYGYTF
TRBD1 TRBJ2-7 TRBV11-2 - TGTGCCAGCAGCTTAGATAGCGGACAGGGGTTCTCCTACGAGCAGTACTTC CASSLDSGQGFSYEQYF
- TRBJ1-5 TRBV7-9 - TGTGCCAGCAGCCCGAGGGGAGGGAGTCAGCCCCAGCATTTT CASSPRGGSQPQHF
- TRBJ1-2 TRBV15 few TGTGCCACCAGCGCCCGACGGGGGGGCTACTATGGCTACACCTTC CATSARRGGYYGYTF
TRBD1 TRBJ2-7 TRBV6-5 - TGTGCCAGCAGAAAAGGACAGGGGAACTCCTACGAGCAGTACTTC CASRKGQGNSYEQYF
- TRBJ2-1 TRBV28 - TGTGCCAGCCTATCAAATGATGAGCAGTTCTTC CASLSNDEQFF
- TRBJ2-3 TRBV9 - TGTGCCAGCAGCGCTACCGGGAGTACAGATACGCAGTATTTT CASSATGSTDTQYF
TRBD2 TRBJ2-3 TRBV19 few TGTGCCACCCTAGCGGGGGGACTCACAGATACGCAGTATTTT CATLAGGLTDTQYF
TRBD1 TRBJ1-1 TRBV10-3 - TGTGCCATCAGCACACTGACAGGGATGAACACTGAAGCTTTCTTT CAISTLTGMNTEAFF
TRBD2 TRBJ2-3 TRBV28 few TGTGCCAGCAGTTTGGTAATAGCGGGGGGGCTAACAGATACGCAGTATTTT CASSLVIAGGLTDTQYF
TRBD2 TRBJ2-7 TRBV7-2 few TGTGCCAGCAGCCACCCGGGACTAGCGGCCGACGCTTCTCGGGGGTACTTC CASSHPGLAADASRGYF
- TRBJ1-1 TRBV18 - TGTGCCAGCTCACCGGCGGGTAGAAACACTGAAGCTTTCTTT CASSPAGRNTEAFF
TRBD1 TRBJ2-7 TRBV5-1 few TGCGCCAGCAGCCCACAGGGACAGACCCCGTCCGAGCAGTACTTC CASSPQGQTPSEQYF
- TRBJ2-5 TRBV12-5 - TGTGCTAGTGGATCGGGGGCGGGGGACCAAGAGACCCAGTACTTC CASGSGAGDQETQYF
- TRBJ1-1 TRBV19 few TGTGCCAGTACCAGGGTGATGGGGCTGAAAGCTTTCTTT CASTRVMGLKAFF
TRBD2 TRBJ2-1 TRBV19 few TGTGCCAGTAGTATAGGTAGCGGGTATTACAATGAGCAGTTCTTC CASSIGSGYYNEQFF
TRBD2 TRBJ2-1 TRBV7-2 few TGTGCCAGCAGCCCCCCTAGCGGGAGGAACAATGAGCAGTTCTTC CASSPPSGRNNEQFF
TRBD2 TRBJ2-7 TRBV4-2 few TGTGCCAGCAGCCAAGTGACTAGCGCCTTAAGCTCCTACGAGCAGTACTTC CASSQVTSALSSYEQYF
- TRBJ2-5 TRBV2 - TGTGCCAGCAGTGCCCTTAGCGGCCAAGAGACCCAGTACTTC CASSALSGQETQYF
- TRBJ1-2 TRBV6-5 - TGTGCCAGCAGCGAGCGGGGGTATGGCTACACCTTC CASSERGYGYTF
TRBD1 TRBJ1-5 TRBV5-4 few TGTGCCAGCAGCGCAGACAGGGGCAACAATCAGCCCCAGCATTTT CASSADRGNNQPQHF
TRBD2 TRBJ2-7 TRBV9 few TGTGCCAGCAGCCCTGGGACTAGTCAGTACGAGCAGTACTTC CASSPGTSQYEQYF
TRBD2 TRBJ2-5 TRBV7-3 few TGTGCCAGCAGCCCGAGCGGGGGGGGCTTTAGAGAGACCCAGTACTTC CASSPSGGGFRETQYF
TRBD1 TRBJ2-7 TRBV5-1 - TGCGCCAGCAGCAGGACAGGGACCGAGCAGTACTTC CASSRTGTEQYF
TRBD1 TRBJ1-2 TRBV4-3 - TGCGCCAGCAGCCAAGATGGACAGGCGCTTAACACCTTC CASSQDGQALNTF
- TRBJ2-7 TRBV30 - TGTGCCTGTGGCGGGGCGAATGTGGACTACGAGCAGTACTTC CACGGANVDYEQYF
- TRBJ2-1 TRBV4-3 few TGCGCCAGCAGCCAAGGAGGAGAATTCGTCAATGAGCAGTTCTTC CASSQGGEFVNEQFF
- TRBJ1-2 TRBV7-9 - TGTGCCAGCAGCTTCCGGACAGATTCTAACTATGGCTACACCTTC CASSFRTDSNYGYTF
- TRBJ2-5 TRBV5-4 - TGTGCCAGCAGCTGGGCAGCGGGTTCGGAGACCCAGTACTTC CASSWAAGSETQYF
TRBD2 TRBJ2-7 TRBV27 - TGTGCCAGCCGGGAGCTAGCGGGAGGTCGGGCCTACGAGCAGTACTTC CASRELAGGRAYEQYF
- TRBJ2-7 TRBV9 few TGTGCCAGCAGCGCTCCAGGCGTCTACGAGCAGTACTTC CASSAPGVYEQYF
TRBD2 TRBJ2-1 TRBV12-5 few TGTGCTAGTGGTCTCCACAGAGCGGGGGGAATACGGACCTACAATGAGCAGTTCTTC CASGLHRAGGIRTYNEQFF